This T cell receptor (beta chain) is drawn from a study of blood T cell repertoires in COVID-19. Source study methods: Quantification of nucleated cells was approximated via reference gene primer amplification. The method was immunoSEQ multiplex PCR; TCRdb's version includes in-frame clones alone and lacks a portion of them. V, J and clone size are taken as reported in that table, and D and trimming were inferred from the DNA itself. The sample includes fewer than 45,000 clones, 85% of them seen just once. Germline CDR1 is LNHDA and CDR2 is SQIVND (reference sequence). The germline V and J ends were trimmed by 3 bases and 2 bases, with 23 bases remaining between them. The CDR3 spans 18 residues.

V usage is TRBV19 and J usage is TRBJ2-7; D is perhaps TRBD1 (6 bases). Sequencing used peripheral blood. The sequence came from a human donor in a cohort sampled during active COVID-19. The CDR3 DNA reads as TGTGCCAGTAGTATTAAGAACCCCACAGGGAGAGGGACCTACGAGCAGTACTTC. Translation: CASSIKNPTGRGTYEQYF. The full variable domain, with the rest looked up from reference TRBV19 and TRBJ2-7, is DGGITQSPKYLFRKEGQNVTLSCEQNLNHDAMYWYRQDPGQGLRLIYYSQIVNDFQKGDIAEGYSVSREKKESFPLTVTSAQKNPTAFYLCASSIKNPTGRGTYEQYFGPGTRLTVT.